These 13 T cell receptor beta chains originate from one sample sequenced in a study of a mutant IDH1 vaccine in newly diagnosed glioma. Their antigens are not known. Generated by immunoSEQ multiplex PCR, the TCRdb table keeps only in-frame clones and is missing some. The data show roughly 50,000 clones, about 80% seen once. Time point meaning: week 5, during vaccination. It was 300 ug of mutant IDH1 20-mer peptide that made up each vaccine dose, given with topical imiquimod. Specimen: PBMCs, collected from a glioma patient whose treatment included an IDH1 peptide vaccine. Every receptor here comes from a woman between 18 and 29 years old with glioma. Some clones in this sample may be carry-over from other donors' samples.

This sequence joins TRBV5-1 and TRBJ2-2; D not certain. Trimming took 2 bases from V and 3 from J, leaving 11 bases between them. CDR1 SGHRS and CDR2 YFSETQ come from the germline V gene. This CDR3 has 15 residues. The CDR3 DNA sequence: TGCGCCAGCAGCTTTAAGGTAGCTGACACCGGGGAGCTGTTTTTT. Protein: CASSFKVADTGELFF.

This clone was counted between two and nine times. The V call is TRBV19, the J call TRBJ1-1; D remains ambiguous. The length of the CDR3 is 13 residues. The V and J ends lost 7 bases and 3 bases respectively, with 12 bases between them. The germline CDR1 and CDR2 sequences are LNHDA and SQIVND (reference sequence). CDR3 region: CASTGRRDTEAFF. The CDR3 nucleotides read TGTGCCAGTACAGGCAGACGGGACACTGAAGCTTTCTTT.

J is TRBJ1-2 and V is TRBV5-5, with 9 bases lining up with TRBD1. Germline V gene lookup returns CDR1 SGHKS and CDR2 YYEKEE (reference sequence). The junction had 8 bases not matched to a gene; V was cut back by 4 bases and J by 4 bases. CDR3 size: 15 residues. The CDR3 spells CASSRTGTGIYGYTF. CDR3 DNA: TGTGCCAGCAGCCGGACCGGGACAGGGATCTATGGCTACACCTTC.

CDR3 DNA sequence: TGCGCCAGCAGTGAGCTTGGACTAGCGGGGGTGAATGAGCAGTTCTTC. Encoded protein: CASSELGLAGVNEQFF. J is TRBJ2-1 and V is TRBV10-2, with 13 bases that match TRBD2. CDR3 length equals 16 residues. The J segment lost 7 bases and the V segment lost 2 bases, leaving 5 bases of the junction unmatched. Germline CDR1 reads WSHSY; CDR2 reads SAAADI.

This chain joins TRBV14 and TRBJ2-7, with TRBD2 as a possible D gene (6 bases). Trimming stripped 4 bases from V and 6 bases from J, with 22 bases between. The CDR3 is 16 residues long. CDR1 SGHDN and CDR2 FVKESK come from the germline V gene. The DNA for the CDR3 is TGTGCCAGCAGCCCCCAAGGTGGCGGGACGGGAATCGAGCAGTACTTC. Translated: CASSPQGGGTGIEQYF. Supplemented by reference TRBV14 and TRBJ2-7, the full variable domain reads EAGVTQFPSHSVIEKGQTVTLRCDPISGHDNLYWYRRVMGKEIKFLLHFVKESKQDESGMPNNRFLAERTGGTYSTLKVQPAELEDSGVYFCASSPQGGGTGIEQYFGPGTRLTVT.

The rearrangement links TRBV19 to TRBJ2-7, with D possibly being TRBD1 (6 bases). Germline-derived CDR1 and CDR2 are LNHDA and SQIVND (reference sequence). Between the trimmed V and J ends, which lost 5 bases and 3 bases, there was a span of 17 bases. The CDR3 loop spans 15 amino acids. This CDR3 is CASSASYSGDYEQYF. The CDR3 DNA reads TGTGCCAGTAGTGCCTCTTATTCAGGGGACTACGAGCAGTACTTC. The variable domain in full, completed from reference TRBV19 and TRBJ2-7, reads DGGITQSPKYLFRKEGQNVTLSCEQNLNHDAMYWYRQDPGQGLRLIYYSQIVNDFQKGDIAEGYSVSREKKESFPLTVTSAQKNPTAFYLCASSASYSGDYEQYFGPGTRLTVT.

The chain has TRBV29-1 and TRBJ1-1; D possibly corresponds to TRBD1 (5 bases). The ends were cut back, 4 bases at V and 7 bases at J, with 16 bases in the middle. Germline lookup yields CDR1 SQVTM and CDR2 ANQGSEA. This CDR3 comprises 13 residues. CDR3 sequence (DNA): TGCAGCGTTGCGGAGGGAACAGGCCGTGAAGCTTTCTTT. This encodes CSVAEGTGREAFF.

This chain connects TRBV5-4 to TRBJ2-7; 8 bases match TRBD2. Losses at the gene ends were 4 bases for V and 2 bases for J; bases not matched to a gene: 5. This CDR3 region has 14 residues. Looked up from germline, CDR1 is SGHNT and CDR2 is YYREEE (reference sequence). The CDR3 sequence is CASSPQRGPYEQYF. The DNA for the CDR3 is TGTGCCAGCAGCCCCCAGCGGGGGCCCTACGAGCAGTACTTC.

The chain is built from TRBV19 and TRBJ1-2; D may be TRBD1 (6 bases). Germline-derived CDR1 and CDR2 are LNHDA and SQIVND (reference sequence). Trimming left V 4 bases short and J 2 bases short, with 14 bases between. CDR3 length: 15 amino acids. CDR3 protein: CASSTSSGVNYGYTF. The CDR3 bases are TGTGCCAGTAGTACCTCATCAGGGGTGAACTATGGCTACACCTTC. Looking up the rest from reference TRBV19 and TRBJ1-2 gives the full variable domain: DGGITQSPKYLFRKEGQNVTLSCEQNLNHDAMYWYRQDPGQGLRLIYYSQIVNDFQKGDIAEGYSVSREKKESFPLTVTSAQKNPTAFYLCASSTSSGVNYGYTFGSGTRLTVV.

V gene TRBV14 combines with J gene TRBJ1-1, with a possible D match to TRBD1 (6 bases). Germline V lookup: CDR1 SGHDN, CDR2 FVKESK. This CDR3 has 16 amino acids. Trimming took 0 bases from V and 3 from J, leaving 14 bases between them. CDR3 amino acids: CASSQDLYWGHTEAFF. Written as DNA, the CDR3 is TGTGCCAGCAGCCAAGATTTATATTGGGGGCACACTGAAGCTTTCTTT.

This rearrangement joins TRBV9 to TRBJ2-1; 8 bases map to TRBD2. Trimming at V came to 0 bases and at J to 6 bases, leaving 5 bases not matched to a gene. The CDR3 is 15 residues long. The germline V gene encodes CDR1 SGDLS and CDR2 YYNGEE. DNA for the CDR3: TGTGCCAGCAGCGTAGAGGGGACTAGGCTCAATGAGCAGTTCTTC. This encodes CASSVEGTRLNEQFF.

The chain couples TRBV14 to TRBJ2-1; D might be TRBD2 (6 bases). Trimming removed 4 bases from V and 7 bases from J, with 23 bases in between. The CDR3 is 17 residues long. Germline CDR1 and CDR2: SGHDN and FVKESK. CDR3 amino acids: CASSLQGGGSGLNEQFF. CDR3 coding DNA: TGTGCCAGCAGCCTCCAAGGTGGGGGTAGCGGTTTAAATGAGCAGTTCTTC. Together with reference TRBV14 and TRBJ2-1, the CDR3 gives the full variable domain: EAGVTQFPSHSVIEKGQTVTLRCDPISGHDNLYWYRRVMGKEIKFLLHFVKESKQDESGMPNNRFLAERTGGTYSTLKVQPAELEDSGVYFCASSLQGGGSGLNEQFFGPGTRLTVL.

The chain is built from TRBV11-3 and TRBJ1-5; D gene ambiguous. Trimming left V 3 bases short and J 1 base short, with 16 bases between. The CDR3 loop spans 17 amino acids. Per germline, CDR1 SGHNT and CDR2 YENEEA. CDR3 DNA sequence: TGTGCCAGCAGCTTCAGGTCGAGTACACCGAGCAATCAGCCCCAGCATTTT. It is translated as CASSFRSSTPSNQPQHF.